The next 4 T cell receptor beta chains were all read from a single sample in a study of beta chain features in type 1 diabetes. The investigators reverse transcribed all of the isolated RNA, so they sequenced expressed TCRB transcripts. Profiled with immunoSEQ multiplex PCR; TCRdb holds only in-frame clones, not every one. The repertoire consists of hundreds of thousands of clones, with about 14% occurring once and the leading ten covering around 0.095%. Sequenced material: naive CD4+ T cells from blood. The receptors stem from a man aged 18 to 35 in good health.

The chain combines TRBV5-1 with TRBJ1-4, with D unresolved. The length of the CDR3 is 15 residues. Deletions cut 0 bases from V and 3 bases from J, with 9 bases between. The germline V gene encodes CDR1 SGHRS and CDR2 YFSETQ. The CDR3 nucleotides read TGCGCCAGCAGCTTGGTGGGTTTGGCTAATGAAAAACTGTTTTTT. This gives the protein CASSLVGLANEKLFF.

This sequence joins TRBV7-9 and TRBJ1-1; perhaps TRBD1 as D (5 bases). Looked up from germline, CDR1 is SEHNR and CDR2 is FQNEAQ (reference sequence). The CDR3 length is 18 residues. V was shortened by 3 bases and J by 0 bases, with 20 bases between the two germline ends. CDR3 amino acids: CASSLMRREGSMNTEAFF. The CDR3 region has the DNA TGTGCCAGCAGCTTGATGAGAAGGGAGGGGTCCATGAACACTGAAGCTTTCTTT.

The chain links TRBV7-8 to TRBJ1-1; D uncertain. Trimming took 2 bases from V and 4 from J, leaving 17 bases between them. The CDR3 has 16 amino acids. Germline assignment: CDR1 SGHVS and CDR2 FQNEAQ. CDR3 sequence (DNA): TGTGCCAGCAGCTTAAGGGCCAGCCAGGCCCCCACTGAAGCTTTCTTT. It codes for CASSLRASQAPTEAFF.

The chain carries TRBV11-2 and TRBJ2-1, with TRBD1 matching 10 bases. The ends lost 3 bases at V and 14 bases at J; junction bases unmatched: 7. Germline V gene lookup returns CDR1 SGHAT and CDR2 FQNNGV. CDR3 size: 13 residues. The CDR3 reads CASSLGPGTGEFF. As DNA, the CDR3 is TGTGCCAGCAGCTTGGGACCCGGGACAGGGGAGTTCTTC.